The 17 T cell receptor beta chains listed next were all sequenced from one sample in a study of shared clonotypes between healthy human individuals. Method: immunoSEQ multiplex PCR; TCRdb's copy keeps in-frame clones and lacks some. The sample yields roughly 640,000 clones, 97% seen once. What was sequenced was naive CD4+ T cells sorted from blood. Subset defined: CD45RA+ positively selected. Every receptor here comes from a woman aged 25 to 39 in good health.

The rearrangement links TRBV5-1 to TRBJ1-1; maybe TRBD1 (6 bases). Trimming pared 3 bases from V and 5 bases from J, leaving 14 bases between. Germline CDR1 reads SGHRS; CDR2 reads YFSETQ. The CDR3 is made up of 14 amino acids. CDR3 sequence (DNA): TGCGCCAGCAGCTGGACAGCTCAAGGAACTGAAGCTTTCTTT. It yields the protein CASSWTAQGTEAFF.

Comment on this clone: This CDR3 is also generated by other DNA sequences in the sample. This rearrangement joins TRBV5-1 to TRBJ1-1; perhaps TRBD1 as D (5 bases). The germline CDR1 and CDR2 sequences are SGHRS and YFSETQ. The CDR3 contains 14 residues. The V and J ends lost 2 bases and 0 bases respectively, with 8 bases between them. The CDR3 sequence is CASSLDSLNTEAFF. CDR3 DNA sequence: TGCGCCAGCAGCTTAGACAGCCTGAACACTGAAGCTTTCTTT.

The V and J genes are TRBV15 and TRBJ2-5; 8 bases line up with TRBD1. Trimming removed 0 bases from V and 4 bases from J; junction bases left unmatched: 7. The CDR3 length is 16 residues. CDR1 is LNHNV and CDR2 is YYDKDF in the germline V gene (reference sequence). The CDR3: CATSRDDQGAGETQYF. CDR3 nucleotides: TGTGCCACCAGCAGAGACGATCAGGGGGCGGGAGAGACCCAGTACTTC.

The chain carries TRBV6-6 and TRBJ2-7, with 7 nucleotides matching TRBD1. This CDR3 spans 14 amino acids. The germline CDR1 and CDR2 sequences are MNHNY and SVGAGI (reference sequence). The J segment lost 4 bases and the V segment lost 7 bases, leaving 10 bases of the junction unmatched. CDR3 loop: CASKYKGATYEQYF. The CDR3 DNA follows: TGTGCCAGCAAGTATAAGGGGGCGACTTACGAGCAGTACTTC.

V and J are TRBV11-2 and TRBJ2-3; D perhaps matches TRBD1 (5 bases). The CDR3 length is 18 residues. Germline V gives CDR1 SGHAT, CDR2 FQNNGV. V was trimmed by 0 bases and J by 2 bases, leaving 18 bases between them. DNA for the CDR3: TGTGCCAGCAGCTTAGATTCGGCTGCGGCAGGGCCCACAGATACGCAGTATTTT. Amino acids: CASSLDSAAAGPTDTQYF.

About this clone itself: Different DNA sequences within this sample yield the same CDR3. The chain uses TRBV28 and TRBJ1-2; D is undetermined. Germline V CDR1 and CDR2: MDHEN, SYDVKM. V was cut by 1 base and J by 3 bases, with 3 bases left in between. The CDR3 covers 12 residues. DNA for the CDR3: TGTGCCAGCAGTTTATCAGACTATGGCTACACCTTC. This translates into CASSLSDYGYTF.

CDR3 sequence: CASSLELAGVADTQYF. In nucleotides, the CDR3 is TGCGCCAGCAGCTTGGAACTAGCGGGAGTCGCAGATACGCAGTATTTT. The chain uses TRBV5-1 and TRBJ2-3; the match to TRBD2 covers 11 bases. The CDR3 totals 16 residues. The J segment lost 4 bases and the V segment lost 0 bases, leaving 4 bases of the junction unmatched. The germline V gene encodes CDR1 SGHRS and CDR2 YFSETQ.

This chain joins TRBV4-1 and TRBJ2-4; maybe TRBD2 (5 bases). CDR3 length equals 20 residues. Deletions cut 0 bases from V and 0 bases from J, with 21 bases between. Germline values: CDR1 MGHRA, CDR2 YSYEKL. CDR3 loop: CASSQDLVGASGLAKNIQYF. The CDR3 region has the DNA TGCGCCAGCAGCCAAGATCTCGTTGGAGCCAGCGGACTAGCCAAAAACATTCAGTACTTC.

This chain joins TRBV5-8 and TRBJ2-7; unclear D gene. The CDR3 contains 12 residues. Trimming took 4 bases from V and 0 from J, leaving 5 bases between them. The germline gives CDR1 SGHTS, CDR2 YDEGEE. Here the CDR3 reads CASSMISYEQYF. The CDR3 DNA follows: TGTGCCAGCAGCATGATCTCCTACGAGCAGTACTTC.

This sequence joins TRBV11-2 and TRBJ2-1, with TRBD2 matching 12 bases. This CDR3 contains 17 residues. Looked up from germline, CDR1 is SGHAT and CDR2 is FQNNGV. Unmatched junction bases numbered 13, after V lost 6 bases and J lost 7 bases. The CDR3 nucleotides read TGTGCCAGCAGGACCCTCAGACTAGCGGGAGAAGTAAATGAGCAGTTCTTC. Amino acids: CASRTLRLAGEVNEQFF.

J is TRBJ1-5 and V is TRBV5-1, with 8 bases fitting TRBD1. With 4 bases clipped from V and 4 bases from J, the junction kept 4 bases outside the gene matches. The CDR3 is 14 residues long. Germline CDR1 and CDR2: SGHRS and YFSETQ. This CDR3 reads CASSPGQENQPQHF. CDR3 in DNA: TGCGCCAGCAGCCCGGGACAGGAGAATCAGCCCCAGCATTTT.

The V call is TRBV18, the J call TRBJ1-2; 9 bases are shared with TRBD1. The CDR3 contains 14 residues. V lost 4 bases, J lost 6 bases, and 6 bases stayed unmatched. Germline V gives CDR1 KGHSH, CDR2 LQKENI. This chain's CDR3 is CASSQAGTGHGYTF. The CDR3 DNA reads TGTGCCAGCTCACAGGCCGGGACAGGGCATGGCTACACCTTC.

The chain has TRBV6-1 and TRBJ2-3, with D perhaps TRBD2 (5 bases). The CDR3 contains 14 residues. The germline V and J ends were trimmed by 1 base and 1 base, with 6 bases remaining between them. Looked up from germline, CDR1 is MNHNS and CDR2 is SASEGT. The CDR3 region has the DNA TGTGCCAGCAGTGAAGGGAGGCGCACAGATACGCAGTATTTT. Translation: CASSEGRRTDTQYF.

This clone was seen a single time. This chain uses TRBV9 with TRBJ2-3; a weak D match, TRBD1 (5 bases). V gave up 3 bases and J gave up 2 bases, with 10 bases separating them. Germline CDR1 and CDR2: SGDLS and YYNGEE. The length of the CDR3 is 14 residues. The CDR3 spells CASSDRSFTDTQYF. CDR3 in DNA: TGTGCCAGCAGCGACAGGAGTTTCACAGATACGCAGTATTTT.

The rearrangement links TRBV4-1 to TRBJ2-3; no definite D call. CDR1 and CDR2 (germline): MGHRA, YSYEKL. The CDR3 runs 12 residues. V was clipped by 2 bases and J by 5 bases, with 5 bases between them. This CDR3 is CASSQRRDTQYF. CDR3 in DNA: TGCGCCAGCAGCCAACGGCGAGATACGCAGTATTTT.

Regarding this clone: This same CDR3 is encoded by further DNA sequences in the sample. This chain connects TRBV19 to TRBJ2-7, with D possibly being TRBD2 (5 bases). This CDR3 is built from 14 residues. Germline V gene lookup returns CDR1 LNHDA and CDR2 SQIVND (reference sequence). V lost 2 bases to trimming and J lost 2 bases, with 10 bases between them. For the CDR3, the DNA is TGTGCCAGTAGTATATCAGGAGGTGCCTACGAGCAGTACTTC. This sequence encodes CASSISGGAYEQYF.

The chain carries TRBV7-3 and TRBJ2-2; D tentatively reads TRBD1 or TRBD2 (5 bases each). This CDR3 is built from 16 residues. Germline V gives CDR1 SGHTA, CDR2 FQGTGA. V lost 5 bases, J lost 3 bases, and 16 bases lay in between. This chain's CDR3 is CASSLLGGEYTGELFF. As DNA, the CDR3 is TGTGCCAGCAGCCTTCTTGGGGGAGAGTACACCGGGGAGCTGTTTTTT.